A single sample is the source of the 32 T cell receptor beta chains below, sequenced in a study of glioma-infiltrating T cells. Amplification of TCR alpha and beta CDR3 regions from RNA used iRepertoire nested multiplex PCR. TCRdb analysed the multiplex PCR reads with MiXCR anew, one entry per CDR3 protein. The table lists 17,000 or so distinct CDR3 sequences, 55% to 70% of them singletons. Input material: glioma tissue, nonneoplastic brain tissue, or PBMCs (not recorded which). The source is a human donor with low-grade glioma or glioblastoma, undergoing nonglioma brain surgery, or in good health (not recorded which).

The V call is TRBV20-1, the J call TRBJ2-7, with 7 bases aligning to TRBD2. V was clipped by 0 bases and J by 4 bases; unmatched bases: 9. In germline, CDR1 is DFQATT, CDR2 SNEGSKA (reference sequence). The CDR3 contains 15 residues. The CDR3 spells CSARDQAGAQYEQYF. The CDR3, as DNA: TGCAGTGCTAGAGATCAGGCGGGAGCTCAATACGAGCAGTACTTC.

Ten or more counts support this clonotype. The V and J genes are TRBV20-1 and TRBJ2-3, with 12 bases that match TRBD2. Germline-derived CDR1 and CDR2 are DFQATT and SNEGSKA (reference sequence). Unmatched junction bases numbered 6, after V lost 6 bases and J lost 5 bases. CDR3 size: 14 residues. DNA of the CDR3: TGCAGTGCCAAACTAGCGGGAGGAGGAGATACGCAGTATTTT. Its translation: CSAKLAGGGDTQYF.

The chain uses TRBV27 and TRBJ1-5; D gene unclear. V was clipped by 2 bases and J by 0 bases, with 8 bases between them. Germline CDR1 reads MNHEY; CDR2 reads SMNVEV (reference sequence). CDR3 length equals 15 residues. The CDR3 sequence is CASSLQAGSNQPQHF. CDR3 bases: TGTGCCAGCAGTTTACAGGCAGGTAGCAATCAGCCCCAGCATTTT.

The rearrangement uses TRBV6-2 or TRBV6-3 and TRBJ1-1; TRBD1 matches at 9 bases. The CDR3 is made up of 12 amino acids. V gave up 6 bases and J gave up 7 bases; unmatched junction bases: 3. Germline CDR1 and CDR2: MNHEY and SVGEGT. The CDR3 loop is CASRQTGGEAFF. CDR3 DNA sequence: TGTGCCAGCAGACAGACAGGGGGTGAAGCTTTCTTT.

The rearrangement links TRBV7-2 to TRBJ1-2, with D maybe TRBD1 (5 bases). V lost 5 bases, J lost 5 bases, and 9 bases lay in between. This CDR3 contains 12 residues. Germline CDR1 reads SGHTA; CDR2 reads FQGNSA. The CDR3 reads CASSPQGYGYTF. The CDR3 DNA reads TGTGCCAGCAGCCCTCAGGGTTATGGCTACACCTTC.

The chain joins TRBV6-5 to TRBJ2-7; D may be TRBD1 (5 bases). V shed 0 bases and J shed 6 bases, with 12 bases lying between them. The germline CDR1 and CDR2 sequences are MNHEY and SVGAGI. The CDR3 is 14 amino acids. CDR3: CASSYSRQLFEQYF. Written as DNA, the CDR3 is TGTGCCAGCAGTTACTCGAGACAGCTTTTCGAGCAGTACTTC.

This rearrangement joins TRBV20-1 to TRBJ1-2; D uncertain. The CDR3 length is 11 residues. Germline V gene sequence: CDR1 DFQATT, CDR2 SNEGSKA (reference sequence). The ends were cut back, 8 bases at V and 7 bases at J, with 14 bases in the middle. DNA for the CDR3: TGCAGTACTACCCACGTGGCTGGCTACACCTTC. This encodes CSTTHVAGYTF.

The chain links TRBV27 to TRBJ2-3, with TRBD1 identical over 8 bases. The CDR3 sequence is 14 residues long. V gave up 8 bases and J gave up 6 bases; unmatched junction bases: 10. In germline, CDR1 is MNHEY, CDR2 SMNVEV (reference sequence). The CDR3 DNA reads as TGTGCCAGCGCAATCCCAGGGGGCGCGGATACGCAGTATTTT. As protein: CASAIPGGADTQYF.

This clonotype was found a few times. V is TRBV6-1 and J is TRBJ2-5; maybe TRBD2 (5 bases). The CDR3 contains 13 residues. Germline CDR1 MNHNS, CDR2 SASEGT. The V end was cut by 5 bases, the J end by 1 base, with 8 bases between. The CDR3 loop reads CASSRTSQETQYF. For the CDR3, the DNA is TGTGCCAGCAGTCGCACTAGCCAAGAGACCCAGTACTTC.

CDR3: CATSRAELANEAFF. The DNA of the CDR3 is TGTGCCACCAGCAGAGCGGAATTAGCGAATGAAGCTTTCTTT. The V and J genes are TRBV15 and TRBJ1-1; D remains unclear. The length of the CDR3 is 14 residues. Germline values: CDR1 LNHNV, CDR2 YYDKDF (reference sequence). V gave up 1 base and J gave up 7 bases, with 13 bases separating them.

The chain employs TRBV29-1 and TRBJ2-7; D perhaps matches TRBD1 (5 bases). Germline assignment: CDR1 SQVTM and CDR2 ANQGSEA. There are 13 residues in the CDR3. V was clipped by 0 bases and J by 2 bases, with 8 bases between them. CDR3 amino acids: CSVEETDTYEQYF. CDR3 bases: TGCAGCGTTGAAGAAACGGACACCTACGAGCAGTACTTC.

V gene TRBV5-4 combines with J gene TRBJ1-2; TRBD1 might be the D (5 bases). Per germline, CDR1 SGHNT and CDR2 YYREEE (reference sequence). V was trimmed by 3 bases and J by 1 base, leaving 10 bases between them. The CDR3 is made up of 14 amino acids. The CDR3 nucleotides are TGTGCCAGCAGCTCGGGACTGAGTAACTATGGCTACACCTTC. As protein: CASSSGLSNYGYTF.

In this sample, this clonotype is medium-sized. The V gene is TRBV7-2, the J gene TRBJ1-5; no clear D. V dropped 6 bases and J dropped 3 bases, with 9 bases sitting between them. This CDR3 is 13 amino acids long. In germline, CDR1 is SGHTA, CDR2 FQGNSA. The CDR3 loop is CASRVGHNQPQHF. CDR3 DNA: TGTGCCAGCAGAGTGGGTCACAATCAGCCCCAGCATTTT.

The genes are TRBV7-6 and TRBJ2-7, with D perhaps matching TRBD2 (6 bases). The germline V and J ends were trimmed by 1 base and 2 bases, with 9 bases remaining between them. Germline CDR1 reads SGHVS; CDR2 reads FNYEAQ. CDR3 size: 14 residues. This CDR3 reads CASSLVAGTYEQYF. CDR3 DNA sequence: TGTGCCAGCAGCTTAGTCGCGGGGACCTACGAGCAGTACTTC.

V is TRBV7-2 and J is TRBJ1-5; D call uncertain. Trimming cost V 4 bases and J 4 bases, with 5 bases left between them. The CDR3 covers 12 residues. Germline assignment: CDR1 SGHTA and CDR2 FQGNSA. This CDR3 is CASSSLNQPQHF. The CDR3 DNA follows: TGTGCCAGCAGCTCCCTTAATCAGCCCCAGCATTTT.

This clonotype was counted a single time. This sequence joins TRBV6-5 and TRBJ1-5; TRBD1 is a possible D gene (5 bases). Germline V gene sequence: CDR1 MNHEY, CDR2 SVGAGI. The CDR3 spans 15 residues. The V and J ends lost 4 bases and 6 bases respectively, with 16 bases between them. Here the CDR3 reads CASSSSWTNGQPQHF. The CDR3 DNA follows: TGTGCCAGCAGTTCCTCGTGGACAAATGGTCAGCCCCAGCATTTT.

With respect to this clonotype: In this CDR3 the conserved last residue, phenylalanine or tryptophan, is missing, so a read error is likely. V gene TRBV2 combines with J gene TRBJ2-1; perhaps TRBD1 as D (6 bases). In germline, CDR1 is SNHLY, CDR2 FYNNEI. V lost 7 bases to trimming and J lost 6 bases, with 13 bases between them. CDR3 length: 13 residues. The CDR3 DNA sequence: TGTGCCAGCAAGGTACGAGGGGGCAATGAGCAGTTCCTC. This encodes CASKVRGGNEQFL.

This CDR3 is CATSRQNRVKQYF. For the CDR3, the DNA is TGTGCCACCAGCAGACAAAACAGGGTCAAGCAGTACTTC. The J gene is TRBJ2-7, the V gene TRBV15; a possible D gene is TRBD1 (6 bases). The CDR3 consists of 13 residues. The germline V and J ends were trimmed by 2 bases and 8 bases, with 13 bases remaining between them. The germline V gene has CDR1 LNHNV and CDR2 YYDKDF (reference sequence).

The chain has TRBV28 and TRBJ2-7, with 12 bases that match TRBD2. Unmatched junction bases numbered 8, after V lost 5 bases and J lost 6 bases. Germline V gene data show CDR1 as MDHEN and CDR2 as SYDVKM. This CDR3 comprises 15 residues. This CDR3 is CASSRPSGRASEQYF. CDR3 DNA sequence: TGTGCCAGCAGTCGCCCTAGCGGGAGGGCCTCCGAGCAGTACTTC.

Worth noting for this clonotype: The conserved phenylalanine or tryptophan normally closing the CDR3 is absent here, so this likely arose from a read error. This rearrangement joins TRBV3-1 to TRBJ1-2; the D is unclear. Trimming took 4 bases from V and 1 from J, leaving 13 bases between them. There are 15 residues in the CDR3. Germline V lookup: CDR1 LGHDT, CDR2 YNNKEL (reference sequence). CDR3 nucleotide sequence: TGTGCCAGCAGCCTTCTCTCCGGCGGTAACTATGGCTACACCTTA. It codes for CASSLLSGGNYGYTL.

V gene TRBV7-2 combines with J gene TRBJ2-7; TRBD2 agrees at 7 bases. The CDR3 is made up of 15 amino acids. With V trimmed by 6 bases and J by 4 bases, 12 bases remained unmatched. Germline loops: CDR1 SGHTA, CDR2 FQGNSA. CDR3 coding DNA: TGTGCCAGCAGAGTCGACCCCTGCGGGAGATACGAGCAGTACTTC. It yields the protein CASRVDPCGRYEQYF. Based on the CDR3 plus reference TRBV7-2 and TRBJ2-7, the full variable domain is GAGVSQSPSNKVTEKGKDVELRCDPISGHTALYWYRQSLGQGLEFLIYFQGNSAPDKSGLPSDRFSAERTGGSVSTLTIQRTQQEDSAVYLCASRVDPCGRYEQYFGPGTRLTVT.

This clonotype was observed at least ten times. The CDR3 sequence is CASSLPIGQRNQPQHF. DNA for the CDR3: TGTGCCAGCAGCCTTCCCATCGGACAGAGAAATCAGCCCCAGCATTTT. The chain links TRBV3-1 to TRBJ1-5; the D gene is possibly TRBD1 (6 bases). V shed 4 bases and J shed 4 bases, with 17 bases lying between them. The CDR3 covers 16 residues. Per germline, CDR1 LGHDT and CDR2 YNNKEL (reference sequence). Together with reference TRBV3-1 and TRBJ1-5, the CDR3 gives the full variable domain: DTAVSQTPKYLVTQMGNDKSIKCEQNLGHDTMYWYKQDSKKFLKIMFSYNNKELIINETVPNRFSPKSPDKAHLNLHINSLELGDSAVYFCASSLPIGQRNQPQHFGDGTRLSIL.

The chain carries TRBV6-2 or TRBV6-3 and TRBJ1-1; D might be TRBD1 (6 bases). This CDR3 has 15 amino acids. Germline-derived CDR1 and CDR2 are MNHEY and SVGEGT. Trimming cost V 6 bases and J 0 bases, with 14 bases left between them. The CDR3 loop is CASRTGHLMNTEAFF. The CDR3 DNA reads TGTGCCAGCAGAACGGGACACCTCATGAACACTGAAGCTTTCTTT.

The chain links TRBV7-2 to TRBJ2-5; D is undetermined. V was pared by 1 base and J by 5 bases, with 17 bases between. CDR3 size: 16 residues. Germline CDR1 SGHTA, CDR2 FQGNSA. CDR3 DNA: TGTGCCAGCAGCTTAGGAATGTCTTGGTCAAAGGAGACCCAGTACTTC. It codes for CASSLGMSWSKETQYF.

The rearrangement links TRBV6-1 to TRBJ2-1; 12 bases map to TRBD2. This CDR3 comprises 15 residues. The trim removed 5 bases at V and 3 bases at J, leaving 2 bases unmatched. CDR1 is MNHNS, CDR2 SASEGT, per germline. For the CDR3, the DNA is TGTGCCAGCAGTCGGACTAGCGGGAACTACAATGAGCAGTTCTTC. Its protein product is CASSRTSGNYNEQFF.

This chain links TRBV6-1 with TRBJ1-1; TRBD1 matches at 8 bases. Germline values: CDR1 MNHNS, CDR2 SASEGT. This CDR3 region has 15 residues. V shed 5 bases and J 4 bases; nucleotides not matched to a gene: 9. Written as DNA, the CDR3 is TGTGCCAGCAGTCACCCTGGACAGGGAGGCACTGAAGCTTTCTTT. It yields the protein CASSHPGQGGTEAFF.

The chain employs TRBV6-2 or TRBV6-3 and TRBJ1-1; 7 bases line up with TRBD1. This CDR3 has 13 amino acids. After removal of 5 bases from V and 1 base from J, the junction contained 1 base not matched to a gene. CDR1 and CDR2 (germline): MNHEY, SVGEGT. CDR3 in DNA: TGTGCCAGCAGTCGACAGGGGAACACTGAAGCTTTCTTT. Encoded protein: CASSRQGNTEAFF.

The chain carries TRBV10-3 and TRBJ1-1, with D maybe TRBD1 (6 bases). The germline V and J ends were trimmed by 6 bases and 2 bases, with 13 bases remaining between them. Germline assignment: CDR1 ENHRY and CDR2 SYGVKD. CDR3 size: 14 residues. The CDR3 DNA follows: TGTGCCATCAGGAAGGGGGGGGGAAACACTGAAGCTTTCTTT. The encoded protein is CAIRKGGGNTEAFF.

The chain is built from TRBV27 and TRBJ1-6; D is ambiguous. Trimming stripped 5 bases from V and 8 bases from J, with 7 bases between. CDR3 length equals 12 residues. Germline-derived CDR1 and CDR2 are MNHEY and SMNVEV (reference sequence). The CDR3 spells CASSPLYSPLHF. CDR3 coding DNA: TGTGCCAGCAGTCCACTTTATTCACCCCTCCACTTT.

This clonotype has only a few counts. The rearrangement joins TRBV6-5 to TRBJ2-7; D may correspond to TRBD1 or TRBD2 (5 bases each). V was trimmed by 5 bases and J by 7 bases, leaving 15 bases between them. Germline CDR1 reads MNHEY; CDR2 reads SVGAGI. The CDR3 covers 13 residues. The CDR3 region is CASSQPGPREQYF. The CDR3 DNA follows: TGTGCCAGCAGTCAACCGGGACCTCGAGAGCAGTACTTC.

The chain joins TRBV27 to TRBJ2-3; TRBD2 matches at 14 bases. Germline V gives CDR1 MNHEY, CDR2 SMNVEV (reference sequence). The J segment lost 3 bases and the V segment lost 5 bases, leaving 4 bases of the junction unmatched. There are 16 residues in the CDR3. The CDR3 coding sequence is TGTGCCAGCAGTCACAGACTAGCGGGGGGGACAGATACGCAGTATTTT. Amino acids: CASSHRLAGGTDTQYF.

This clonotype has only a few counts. For the CDR3, the DNA is TGTGCCAGCAGCTTAGTGGACAGGTCTGAAGCTTTCTTT. Protein: CASSLVDRSEAFF. This chain uses TRBV7-2 with TRBJ1-1; TRBD1 agrees at 7 bases. The CDR3 is made up of 13 amino acids. Looked up from germline, CDR1 is SGHTA and CDR2 is FQGNSA. Trimming at V came to 1 base and at J to 6 bases, leaving 2 bases not matched to a gene.